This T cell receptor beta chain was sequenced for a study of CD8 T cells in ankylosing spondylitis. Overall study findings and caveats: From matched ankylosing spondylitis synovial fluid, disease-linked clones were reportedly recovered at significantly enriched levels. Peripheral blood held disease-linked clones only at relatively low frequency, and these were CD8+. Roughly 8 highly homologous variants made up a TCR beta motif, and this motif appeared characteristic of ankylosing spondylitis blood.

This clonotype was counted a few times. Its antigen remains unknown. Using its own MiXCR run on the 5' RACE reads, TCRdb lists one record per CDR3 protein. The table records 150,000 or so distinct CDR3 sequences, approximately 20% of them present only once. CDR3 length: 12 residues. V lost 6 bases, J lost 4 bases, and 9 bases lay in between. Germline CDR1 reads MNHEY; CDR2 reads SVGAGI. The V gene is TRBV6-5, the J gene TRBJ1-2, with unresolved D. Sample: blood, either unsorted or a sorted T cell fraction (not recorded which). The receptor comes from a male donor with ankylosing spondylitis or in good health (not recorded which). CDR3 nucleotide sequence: TGTGCCAGCAGAGACGCCGCCTATGGCTACACCTTC. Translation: CASRDAAYGYTF.